Shown below are 10 T cell receptor beta chains from a single sample sequenced in a study of patients and donors after allogeneic stem cell transplantation. TCRdb used MiXCR to reprocess the RT-PCR reads, holding one entry per CDR3 protein. The sample comprises approximately 140,000 distinct CDR3 sequences, 30% to 45% of which are singletons, and around 50% rests with the top ten. The specimen was blood, either unsorted or a sorted T cell fraction (not recorded which). These receptors were taken from a human donor who was either an allogeneic HSCT recipient or a stem cell or donor lymphocyte infusion donor (not recorded which). It is not recorded whose cells these are; they may come from a transplant donor.

The chain is built from TRBV12-3 or TRBV12-4 and TRBJ1-5, with TRBD1 matching over 9 bases. With 7 bases clipped from V and 2 bases from J, the junction kept 9 bases outside the gene matches. The CDR3 runs 16 residues. The CDR3 DNA is TGTGCCAGCACCATCGACAGGGGGAAGGGCAATCAGCCCCAGCATTTT. Its translation is CASTIDRGKGNQPQHF.

This clonotype has more than one count but fewer than ten. In DNA form, the CDR3 reads TGTGCCAGCAGTTTTAGGCCCCTGGAACTGTTTTTT. Its translation: CASSFRPLELFF. The chain joins TRBV12-3 or TRBV12-4 to TRBJ1-4; no definite D call. Trimming removed 3 bases at V and 12 bases at J, with 11 bases between. The CDR3 contains 12 residues.

The chain combines TRBV5-6 with TRBJ1-4; D is uncertain. V lost 0 bases, J lost 4 bases, and 4 bases lay in between. CDR3 length: 13 residues. Germline CDR1 and CDR2: SGHDT and YYEEEE. The DNA for the CDR3 is TGTGCCAGCAGCTTGGCCAGTAATGAAAAACTGTTTTTT. Protein: CASSLASNEKLFF. Full variable domain (outside the CDR3, taken from reference TRBV5-6 and TRBJ1-4): DAGVTQSPTHLIKTRGQQVTLRCSPKSGHDTVSWYQQALGQGPQFIFQYYEEEERQRGNFPDRFSGHQFPNYSSELNVNALLLGDSALYLCASSLASNEKLFFGSGTQLSVL.

This clonotype was counted only a few times. V and J are TRBV25-1 and TRBJ2-3; 7 positions agree with TRBD1. Germline trimming cut 2 bases from V and 0 bases from J; bases unmatched to any gene: 5. CDR1 MGHDK and CDR2 SYGVNS come from the germline V gene. This CDR3 is 16 amino acids long. This CDR3 reads CASSEVGGQSTDTQYF. The DNA for the CDR3 is TGTGCCAGCAGTGAAGTAGGGGGACAGAGCACAGATACGCAGTATTTT.

This clonotype was counted a few times. The chain uses TRBV7-9 and TRBJ2-7; 7 bases fit TRBD1. Looked up from germline, CDR1 is SEHNR and CDR2 is FQNEAQ (reference sequence). The CDR3 is made up of 13 amino acids. V shed 5 bases, J shed 1 base, and the junction held 2 bases outside the gene matches. CDR3 in DNA: TGTGCCAGCAGCCGGACAGGTTCCTACGAGCAGTACTTC. It specifies CASSRTGSYEQYF.

The rearrangement joins TRBV27 to TRBJ2-2; D gene ambiguous. The germline V gene encodes CDR1 MNHEY and CDR2 SMNVEV (reference sequence). The V end was cut by 5 bases, the J end by 7 bases, with 5 bases between. The CDR3 has 11 amino acids. As DNA, the CDR3 is TGTGCCAGCAGTGTTCTCGGGGAGCTGTTTTTT. Translation gives CASSVLGELFF.

The CDR3 DNA follows: TGTGCCAGCAGGGGAGCGAGCACAGATACGCAGTATTTT. This translates into CASRGASTDTQYF. The chain combines TRBV6-5 with TRBJ2-3, with a weak D call TRBD2 (5 bases). The CDR3 spans 13 residues. Deletions cut 6 bases from V and 0 bases from J, with 7 bases between. Germline V gives CDR1 MNHEY, CDR2 SVGAGI.

This CDR3 is CASSHLGSSYNEQFF. CDR3 nucleotide sequence: TGTGCCAGCAGCCATCTAGGGAGCTCCTACAATGAGCAGTTCTTC. The chain is built from TRBV3-1 and TRBJ2-1, with D perhaps TRBD2 (5 bases). The CDR3 length is 15 residues. V lost 3 bases and J lost 0, with 9 bases in between. The germline V gene encodes CDR1 LGHDT and CDR2 YNNKEL (reference sequence).

The V and J genes are TRBV12-3 or TRBV12-4 and TRBJ2-1; D not resolved. This CDR3 is 12 amino acids long. The V end was cut by 2 bases, the J end by 6 bases, with 5 bases between. CDR3 in DNA: TGTGCCAGCAGTTTACTCCTCAATGAGCAGTTCTTC. Translating it yields CASSLLLNEQFF.

This clonotype has more than one count but fewer than ten. This sequence joins TRBV7-9 and TRBJ1-2; 7 bases map to TRBD1. The J segment lost 8 bases and the V segment lost 5 bases, leaving 17 bases of the junction unmatched. The CDR3 extends over 16 amino acids. From germline, CDR1 is SEHNR and CDR2 FQNEAQ (reference sequence). DNA for the CDR3: TGTGCCAGCAGCCTTCGGGACAGTCTCCCGTTAGCGGGCTACACCTTC. It is translated as CASSLRDSLPLAGYTF.